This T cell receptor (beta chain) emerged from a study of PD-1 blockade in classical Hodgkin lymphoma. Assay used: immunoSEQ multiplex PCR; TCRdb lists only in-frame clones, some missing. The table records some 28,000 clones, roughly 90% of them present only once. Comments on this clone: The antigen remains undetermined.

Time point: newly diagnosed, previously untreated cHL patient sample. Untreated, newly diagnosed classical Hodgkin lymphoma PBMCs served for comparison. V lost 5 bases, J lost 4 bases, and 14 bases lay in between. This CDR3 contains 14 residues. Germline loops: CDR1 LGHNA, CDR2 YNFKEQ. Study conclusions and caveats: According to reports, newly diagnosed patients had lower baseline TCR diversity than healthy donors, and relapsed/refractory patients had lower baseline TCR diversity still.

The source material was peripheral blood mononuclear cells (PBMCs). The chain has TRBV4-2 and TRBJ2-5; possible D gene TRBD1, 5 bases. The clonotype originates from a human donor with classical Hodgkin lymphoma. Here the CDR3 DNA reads TGTGCCAGCAGCGGTGGGGCGTTAGGAGAGACCCAGTACTTC. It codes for CASSGGALGETQYF.